The 29 T cell receptor beta chains in this list originate from one sample, sequenced in a study of cytomegalovirus exposure and HLA in healthy donors. Primers for the PCR totalled 60 Vbeta and 13 Jbeta. Here immunoSEQ multiplex PCR was the method, and the copy in TCRdb shows in-frame clones only, minus some. The data hold hundreds of thousands of clones, with about 75% observed a single time. Sequenced input: PBMCs. The source of these receptors is a male donor in good health and CMV-seronegative.

This clone is a singleton in its sample. The V and J genes are TRBV6-5 and TRBJ1-1; no clear D. The V gene lost 0 bases and the J gene lost 3 bases, with 11 bases spanning the gap. Germline CDR1 reads MNHEY; CDR2 reads SVGAGI. CDR3 length: 15 residues. The CDR3 region is CASSYSIPADTEAFF. As DNA, the CDR3 is TGTGCCAGCAGTTACTCGATACCCGCGGACACTGAAGCTTTCTTT.

In its sample, this clone was seen once. The rearrangement links TRBV7-2 to TRBJ1-5, with 7 positions matching TRBD1. Germline CDR1 and CDR2: SGHTA and FQGNSA. CDR3 length: 16 residues. The ends lost 5 bases at V and 4 bases at J; junction bases unmatched: 11. CDR3: CASSIQTGRSNQPQHF. CDR3 coding DNA: TGTGCCAGCAGCATACAGACAGGGAGGTCAAATCAGCCCCAGCATTTT.

The chain is built from TRBV28 and TRBJ2-3; no reliable D call. The germline CDR1 and CDR2 sequences are MDHEN and SYDVKM. This CDR3 is 11 amino acids long. Trimming removed 8 bases at V and 3 bases at J, with 6 bases between. The CDR3, as DNA: TGTGCCAGCCAAAATACAGATACGCAGTATTTT. Translated: CASQNTDTQYF. The variable domain in full, with the rest retrieved from reference TRBV28 and TRBJ2-3, is DVKVTQSSRYLVKRTGEKVFLECVQDMDHENMFWYRQDPGLGLRLIYFSYDVKMKEKGDIPEGYSVSREKKERFSLILESASTNQTSMYLCASQNTDTQYFGPGTRLTVL.

This chain uses TRBV6-1 with TRBJ2-1; D possibly corresponds to TRBD1 (6 bases). This CDR3 contains 17 residues. Germline V gives CDR1 MNHNS, CDR2 SASEGT. Trimming stripped 1 base from V and 2 bases from J, with 15 bases between. This CDR3 reads CASSEVWAGEPYNEQFF. The CDR3 nucleotides read TGTGCCAGCAGTGAAGTATGGGCAGGGGAGCCCTACAATGAGCAGTTCTTC.

The rearrangement uses TRBV5-6 and TRBJ2-3, with 10 bases matching TRBD1. This CDR3 has 16 residues. Germline V lookup: CDR1 SGHDT, CDR2 YYEEEE. Losses at the gene ends were 4 bases for V and 3 bases for J; bases not matched to a gene: 8. CDR3 region: CASSTDRGLVTDTQYF. For the CDR3, the DNA is TGTGCCAGCAGCACCGACAGGGGGCTGGTGACAGATACGCAGTATTTT.

Notes on this clone: The sample has other DNA sequences that encode this CDR3 too. The chain uses TRBV27 and TRBJ1-5; D gene unclear. This CDR3 contains 13 residues. Germline V CDR1 and CDR2: MNHEY, SMNVEV (reference sequence). Between the trimmed V and J ends, which lost 3 bases and 2 bases, there was a span of 5 bases. CDR3 loop: CASSFSGNQPQHF. The DNA for the CDR3 is TGTGCCAGCAGTTTCTCGGGCAATCAGCCCCAGCATTTT.

The V gene is TRBV7-9, the J gene TRBJ1-4; 7 nucleotides match TRBD1. V was clipped by 1 base and J by 8 bases; unmatched bases: 1. CDR1 and CDR2 (germline): SEHNR, FQNEAQ (reference sequence). The CDR3 contains 13 residues. The CDR3 reads CASSLVDREKLFF. The CDR3 DNA reads TGTGCCAGCAGCTTAGTGGACAGGGAAAAACTGTTTTTT.

The rearrangement joins TRBV27 to TRBJ2-7, with D maybe TRBD1 (6 bases). The CDR3 contains 17 residues. Trimming stripped 4 bases from V and 0 bases from J, with 19 bases between. Germline CDR1 and CDR2: MNHEY and SMNVEV (reference sequence). The CDR3 nucleotides are TGTGCCAGCAGTTCTCTTAGGACAGAGAAAAGCTCCTACGAGCAGTACTTC. Protein: CASSSLRTEKSSYEQYF.

CDR3 amino acids: CASSLDGSSYEQYF. CDR3 sequence (DNA): TGTGCCAGCAGCTTAGACGGGAGCTCCTACGAGCAGTACTTC. This sequence joins TRBV7-6 and TRBJ2-7, with D tentatively TRBD2 (6 bases). The CDR3 loop spans 14 amino acids. Germline CDR1 and CDR2: SGHVS and FNYEAQ. The V gene lost 1 base and the J gene lost 0 bases, with 7 bases spanning the gap.

This clone came up a few times. The V call is TRBV6-1, the J call TRBJ2-7, with 7 bases matching TRBD2. The CDR3 is made up of 13 amino acids. After removal of 8 bases from V and 6 bases from J, the junction contained 10 bases not matched to a gene. Germline CDR1 reads MNHNS; CDR2 reads SASEGT. The CDR3 DNA reads as TGTGCCAGCGAGCAGCGGGAACCCCTCGAGCAGTACTTC. Translating gives CASEQREPLEQYF.

Note on this clone: Germline and junction disagree at one end, which may indicate a read error. This chain connects TRBV7-9 to TRBJ2-1; D possibly corresponds to TRBD2 (6 bases). CDR1 SEHNR and CDR2 FQNEAQ come from the germline V gene (reference sequence). There are 11 residues in the CDR3. CDR3 sequence (DNA): TGTGCCAGCAGCATCGGCCCGGGGGTCCTCTTC. This encodes CASSIGPGVLF.

The gene calls are TRBV28 and TRBJ2-1, with D uncertain. The CDR3 length is 17 residues. Trimming took 6 bases from V and 8 from J, leaving 26 bases between them. CDR1 MDHEN and CDR2 SYDVKM come from the germline V gene. The CDR3 DNA is TGTGCCAGCAGCCTACCCTTCGGTATGTCCAGCGTCGATGAGCAGTTCTTC. Protein: CASSLPFGMSSVDEQFF. The full variable domain, rest sourced from reference TRBV28 and TRBJ2-1, is DVKVTQSSRYLVKRTGEKVFLECVQDMDHENMFWYRQDPGLGLRLIYFSYDVKMKEKGDIPEGYSVSREKKERFSLILESASTNQTSMYLCASSLPFGMSSVDEQFFGPGTRLTVL.

There are a few counts of this clone. The V gene is TRBV5-4, the J gene TRBJ2-6; 7 bases are a match to TRBD1. This CDR3 comprises 17 residues. Germline V gene lookup returns CDR1 SGHNT and CDR2 YYREEE (reference sequence). The V and J ends lost 3 bases and 0 bases, in that order; junction bases with no gene match: 6. CDR3 region: CASSWWTGHSGANVLTF. As DNA, the CDR3 is TGTGCCAGCAGCTGGTGGACAGGTCACTCTGGGGCCAACGTCCTGACTTTC. The variable domain in full, with the rest retrieved from reference TRBV5-4 and TRBJ2-6, is ETGVTQSPTHLIKTRGQQVTLRCSSQSGHNTVSWYQQALGQGPQFIFQYYREEENGRGNFPPRFSGLQFPNYSSELNVNALELDDSALYLCASSWWTGHSGANVLTFGAGSRLTVL.

V gene TRBV9 combines with J gene TRBJ2-7, with TRBD2 matching 11 bases. V was pared by 1 base and J by 3 bases, with 3 bases of the junction left unmatched. Germline loops: CDR1 SGDLS, CDR2 YYNGEE. This CDR3 contains 15 residues. CDR3 sequence (DNA): TGTGCCAGCAGCGTATCGGGGACTAGCGGCTACGAGCAGTACTTC. Its protein product is CASSVSGTSGYEQYF.

The chain combines TRBV5-5 with TRBJ2-1; possibly TRBD2 for D (6 bases). The germline CDR1 and CDR2 sequences are SGHKS and YYEKEE (reference sequence). V lost 5 bases and J 9 bases, leaving 12 bases between the germline ends. The CDR3 loop spans 12 amino acids. CDR3 residues: CASSSGVGEQFF. The CDR3 nucleotides read TGTGCCAGCAGTTCGGGGGTGGGTGAGCAGTTCTTC.

The chain couples TRBV4-3 to TRBJ2-7; a weak D match, TRBD1 (6 bases). V lost 1 base to trimming and J lost 0 bases, with 16 bases between them. The CDR3 consists of 17 residues. Germline V CDR1 and CDR2: LGHNA, YSLEER. In DNA, the CDR3 is TGCGCCAGCAGCCAAGGGATACAGGGCATCAGCTCCTACGAGCAGTACTTC. Its translation: CASSQGIQGISSYEQYF.

The chain is built from TRBV7-9 and TRBJ2-1; TRBD2 might be the D (6 bases). Germline lookup yields CDR1 SEHNR and CDR2 FQNEAQ (reference sequence). The CDR3 consists of 15 residues. Trimming left V 5 bases short and J 6 bases short, with 17 bases between. For the CDR3, the DNA is TGTGCCAGCAGCCCCCCCTGGAGGGGTGGCAATGAGCAGTTCTTC. Encoded protein: CASSPPWRGGNEQFF.

There are a few counts of this clone. The chain joins TRBV7-8 to TRBJ1-5, with TRBD1 matching 7 bases. This CDR3 has 14 amino acids. Germline V CDR1 and CDR2: SGHVS, FQNEAQ. Germline trimming cut 4 bases from V and 4 bases from J; bases unmatched to any gene: 4. The CDR3 loop reads CASSSYRGNQPQHF. CDR3 coding DNA: TGTGCCAGCAGCTCGTACAGGGGAAATCAGCCCCAGCATTTT.

This chain uses TRBV5-8 with TRBJ1-5, with D possibly TRBD1 on 5 matching bases. The germline V gene has CDR1 SGHTS and CDR2 YDEGEE. V lost 3 bases to trimming and J lost 3 bases, with 10 bases between them. The CDR3 runs to 14 residues. This CDR3 reads CASSSGTSNQPQHF. Written as DNA, the CDR3 is TGTGCCAGCAGCTCCGGGACTTCCAATCAGCCCCAGCATTTT.

The gene calls are TRBV27 and TRBJ1-2; no reliable D call. Trimming took 6 bases from V and 4 from J, leaving 18 bases between them. Germline CDR1 and CDR2: MNHEY and SMNVEV (reference sequence). This CDR3 has 15 amino acids. CDR3 region: CASRGDGQEIYGYTF. The CDR3 DNA sequence: TGTGCCAGCAGGGGAGATGGGCAAGAAATCTATGGCTACACCTTC.

V gene TRBV27 combines with J gene TRBJ2-1, with D uncertain. From germline, CDR1 is MNHEY and CDR2 SMNVEV (reference sequence). V lost 3 bases and J 0 bases, leaving 12 bases between the germline ends. The CDR3 is 16 amino acids. Written as DNA, the CDR3 is TGTGCCAGCAGTTTCTTACCCAAGAGCTCCTACAATGAGCAGTTCTTC. This encodes CASSFLPKSSYNEQFF.

The chain links TRBV5-1 to TRBJ2-1; 11 bases agree with TRBD1. CDR1 is SGHRS, CDR2 YFSETQ, per germline. The CDR3 totals 15 residues. The junction had 6 bases not matched to a gene; V was cut back by 3 bases and J by 7 bases. As DNA, the CDR3 is TGCGCCAGCAGCTCTTCCGGGACAGGGGGGAATGAGCAGTTCTTC. This sequence encodes CASSSSGTGGNEQFF.

This clone has a single count. This sequence joins TRBV5-6 and TRBJ2-1; 7 positions match TRBD1. CDR3 length equals 15 residues. Germline V gene lookup returns CDR1 SGHDT and CDR2 YYEEEE. The V gene end was trimmed by 2 bases and the J gene end by 1 base; junction bases not matched to a gene: 3. CDR3 sequence (DNA): TGTGCCAGCAGCTTCAAGGGGGCGTCCTACAATGAGCAGTTCTTC. Its protein is CASSFKGASYNEQFF.

The J gene is TRBJ2-7, the V gene TRBV30, with D possibly matching TRBD1 (5 bases). CDR1 is GTSNPN, CDR2 SVGIG, per germline (reference sequence). This CDR3 region has 15 residues. V lost 0 bases and J 7 bases, leaving 19 bases between the germline ends. The CDR3 is CAWSVFARQGLEQYF. The CDR3 nucleotides are TGTGCCTGGAGTGTTTTTGCAAGGCAGGGCCTGGAGCAGTACTTC.

The chain links TRBV6-5 to TRBJ1-2; 7 bases fit TRBD1. The CDR3 runs 13 residues. Germline V lookup: CDR1 MNHEY, CDR2 SVGAGI. J gave up 5 bases and V 6 bases, and 6 bases lay outside the gene matches. The CDR3 loop is CASRPDRVYGYTF. As DNA, the CDR3 is TGTGCCAGCAGGCCCGACAGGGTTTATGGCTACACCTTC.

This clone was seen once. The rearrangement links TRBV28 to TRBJ2-1; 9 bases map to TRBD2. Germline trimming cut 2 bases from V and 4 bases from J; bases unmatched to any gene: 9. This CDR3 is 17 amino acids long. Germline loops: CDR1 MDHEN, CDR2 SYDVKM. CDR3 region: CASSLGPGTSHYNEQFF. DNA for the CDR3: TGTGCCAGCAGTTTAGGGCCCGGGACTAGCCATTACAATGAGCAGTTCTTC.

Only one count was recorded for this clone. The chain has TRBV11-3 and TRBJ2-2; D call uncertain. Germline values: CDR1 SGHNT, CDR2 YENEEA. The CDR3 loop spans 13 amino acids. V was trimmed by 0 bases and J by 7 bases, leaving 6 bases between them. CDR3: CASSLDQDGELFF. CDR3 DNA: TGTGCCAGCAGCTTAGATCAGGACGGGGAGCTGTTTTTT.

The V gene is TRBV7-9, the J gene TRBJ1-4; TRBD1 is a possible D gene (5 bases). V was shortened by 4 bases and J by 7 bases, with 10 bases between the two germline ends. This CDR3 has 13 amino acids. CDR1 is SEHNR and CDR2 is FQNEAQ in the germline V gene (reference sequence). The CDR3 bases are TGTGCCAGCAGCTCAGGGCGAGGTGAAAAACTGTTTTTT. Its protein product is CASSSGRGEKLFF.

This sequence joins TRBV7-9 and TRBJ1-1, with a weak D call TRBD1 (6 bases). There are 13 residues in the CDR3. Germline-derived CDR1 and CDR2 are SEHNR and FQNEAQ (reference sequence). V lost 8 bases and J lost 7, with 17 bases in between. The CDR3 DNA reads TGTGCCAGCCGCCCCAGGGGCAGGGGTGAAGCTTTCTTT. This sequence encodes CASRPRGRGEAFF.